Shown below are 16 T cell receptor beta chains from a single sample sequenced in a study of T cells in Graves' hyperthyroidism and ophthalmopathy. RNA transcripts served as the template for amplifying TCR beta CDR3 regions. Carried out on the TCR CDR3, a first-round RT-PCR used the HTBI primer set. TCRdb itself ran the multiplex PCR reads through MiXCR, one entry per CDR3 protein. The data contain about 840,000 distinct CDR3 sequences, roughly 40% of them singletons. Sequenced: blood. Receptors originate from a man aged 18 to 29 with Graves' hyperthyroidism.

This clonotype showed up many times. The V gene is TRBV15, the J gene TRBJ1-1, with a possible D match to TRBD1 (6 bases). The CDR3 covers 14 residues. The V end lost 3 bases, the J end lost 2 bases, and 10 bases lay between the germline ends. Germline values: CDR1 LNHNV, CDR2 YYDKDF (reference sequence). CDR3 DNA: TGTGCCACCAGCAGTACCAGGGGTAACACTGAAGCTTTCTTT. This gives the protein CATSSTRGNTEAFF.

To note about this clonotype: Germline and junction disagree at one end, which may indicate a read error. In DNA form, the CDR3 reads TGCGCCAGCCGCCAACGTGTCAACACTGAAGCTTTCTTT. Translation gives CASRQRVNTEAFF. This chain connects TRBV7-2 to TRBJ1-1; no definite D call. CDR1 is SGHTA and CDR2 is FQGNSA in the germline V gene. CDR3 size: 13 residues.

This clonotype was seen many times. The J gene is TRBJ1-1, the V gene TRBV2, with D perhaps matching TRBD1 (5 bases). CDR3 length: 12 residues. The V gene's germline CDR1 is SNHLY and CDR2 FYNNEI. Trimming left V 7 bases short and J 4 bases short, with 10 bases between. CDR3 in DNA: TGTGCCAGCATAAGGGGAGGCACTGAAGCTTTCTTT. It translates to CASIRGGTEAFF.

CDR3 residues: CSVGKGREYEQYF. CDR3 coding DNA: TGCAGTGTAGGGAAGGGCAGGGAGTACGAGCAGTACTTC. V and J are TRBV20-1 and TRBJ2-7; D tentatively reads TRBD1 or TRBD2 (5 bases each). Trimming pared 7 bases from V and 4 bases from J, leaving 17 bases between. CDR3 length: 13 amino acids. Looked up from germline, CDR1 is DFQATT and CDR2 is SNEGSKA (reference sequence).

V is TRBV15 and J is TRBJ1-4; D remains ambiguous. This CDR3 contains 13 residues. Trimming shortened V by 4 bases and J by 10 bases, and 13 bases separated the two germline ends. CDR1 and CDR2 (germline): LNHNV, YYDKDF (reference sequence). The CDR3 sequence is CATSTGISGKLFF. CDR3 nucleotides: TGTGCCACCAGCACCGGGATTTCTGGAAAACTGTTTTTT.

The chain links TRBV7-2 to TRBJ2-2, with TRBD2 identical over 8 bases. CDR1 SGHTA and CDR2 FQGNSA come from the germline V gene. V was clipped by 6 bases and J by 7 bases; unmatched bases: 4. The CDR3 spans 13 residues. In DNA form, the CDR3 reads TGTGCCAGCAGTAGCGGGGTAGACGGGGAGCTGTTTTTT. Protein sequence: CASSSGVDGELFF.

The J gene is TRBJ1-4, the V gene TRBV13; unclear D gene. V gave up 5 bases and J gave up 6 bases, with 13 bases separating them. CDR3 length: 14 residues. The germline gives CDR1 PRHDT, CDR2 FYEKMQ (reference sequence). The CDR3 protein is CASSRRAPYEKLFF. In DNA form, the CDR3 reads TGTGCCAGCAGCCGCCGGGCCCCTTATGAAAAACTGTTTTTT.

The chain employs TRBV7-9 and TRBJ1-3, with D tentatively TRBD1 (6 bases). The CDR3 loop spans 16 amino acids. Germline V gene data show CDR1 as SEHNR and CDR2 as FQNEAQ (reference sequence). Trimming shortened V by 4 bases and J by 2 bases, and 15 bases separated the two germline ends. CDR3 in amino acids: CASSSNRARAGNTIYF. In nucleotides, the CDR3 is TGTGCCAGCAGCTCTAACAGGGCCCGGGCTGGAAACACCATATATTTT.

This clonotype was seen just once. This chain uses TRBV29-1 with TRBJ1-1, with D hard to call. The CDR3 covers 14 residues. The germline CDR1 and CDR2 sequences are SQVTM and ANQGSEA. V lost 3 bases and J 6 bases, leaving 17 bases between the germline ends. CDR3 nucleotides: TGCAGCGTTGAGGACGGCCTACCCGGGGCTGAAGCTTTCTTT. This gives the protein CSVEDGLPGAEAFF.

This chain connects TRBV6-1 to TRBJ1-1; TRBD1 aligns across 12 bases. With V trimmed by 6 bases and J by 1 base, 9 bases remained unmatched. The CDR3 has 17 amino acids. CDR1 MNHNS and CDR2 SASEGT come from the germline V gene. This CDR3 is CASSFGTGGQENTEAFF. The CDR3 DNA is TGTGCCAGCAGCTTCGGGACAGGGGGCCAGGAGAACACTGAAGCTTTCTTT.

V usage is TRBV29-1 and J usage is TRBJ1-2; 7 bases are a match to TRBD1. The germline V gene encodes CDR1 SQVTM and CDR2 ANQGSEA. The V and J ends lost 3 bases and 4 bases, in that order; junction bases with no gene match: 8. The CDR3 is made up of 14 amino acids. The CDR3 spells CSVDPCHRGYGYTF. The CDR3 nucleotides read TGCAGCGTTGACCCCTGTCACAGGGGCTATGGCTACACCTTC.

This CDR3 reads CASGGTGMTYF. CDR3 nucleotides: TGTGCCAGCGGGGGGACGGGGATGACGTACTTC. The chain uses TRBV24-1 and TRBJ2-7; TRBD2 matches at 8 bases. Germline V CDR1 and CDR2: KGHDR, SFDVKD. The CDR3 has 11 amino acids. V lost 11 bases, J lost 12 bases, and 11 bases stayed unmatched.

The chain uses TRBV12-3 or TRBV12-4 and TRBJ1-4; possibly TRBD1 for D (5 bases). Trimming shortened V by 6 bases and J by 10 bases, and 9 bases separated the two germline ends. There are 11 residues in the CDR3. DNA for the CDR3: TGTGCCAGCAGCCGGGACGGAAAACTGTTTTTT. Encoded protein: CASSRDGKLFF.

J is TRBJ1-3 and V is TRBV6-5, with TRBD1 identical over 7 bases. The CDR3 is 17 amino acids. V lost 2 bases to trimming and J lost 0 bases; unmatched junction nucleotides: 7. CDR1 MNHEY and CDR2 SVGAGI come from the germline V gene. The CDR3 region has the DNA TGTGCCAGCAGTTACATCCTTACAGGGGACTCTGGAAACACCATATATTTT. This sequence encodes CASSYILTGDSGNTIYF.

In its sample, this clonotype was seen many times. The genes are TRBV29-1 and TRBJ2-5; D is unresolved. The V end was cut by 4 bases, the J end by 4 bases, with 7 bases between. Germline-derived CDR1 and CDR2 are SQVTM and ANQGSEA. The CDR3 contains 11 residues. CDR3: CSVAPGETQYF. CDR3 DNA: TGCAGCGTTGCTCCTGGAGAGACCCAGTACTTC.

To note about this clonotype: A junction boundary mismatches the germline segment, possibly from a read error. The V call is TRBV10-3, the J call TRBJ2-5; D may be TRBD1 (6 bases). CDR1 and CDR2 from the germline V gene are ENHRY and SYGVKD. The CDR3 extends over 16 amino acids. The CDR3 region has the DNA TGTGCCAGCAGTTTGCCCACAGGGTCCGCGGGAGAGACCCAGTACTTC. Encoded protein: CASSLPTGSAGETQYF.